These 8 T cell receptor beta chains were all obtained from the same sample, sequenced in a study of blood T cells in healthy people across ages. It was with a sample-barcoded 5' primer and a J-beta primer mix that a second PCR of roughly 6 to 12 cycles was run. In TCRdb, the 5' RACE reads were re-called with MiXCR into one record per CDR3 protein. The profile shows almost 550,000 distinct CDR3 sequences, under 30% of them singletons. These same data were also listed under a study on T cells of mothers and their children.

Sequencing used blood. The receptors stem from a boy between 5 and 17 years old in good health.

The table lists this clonotype with a few counts. V usage is TRBV7-9 and J usage is TRBJ2-7; 7 nucleotides agree with TRBD1. Germline loops: CDR1 SEHNR, CDR2 FQNEAQ (reference sequence). The CDR3 is made up of 14 amino acids. V shed 1 base and J 7 bases; nucleotides not matched to a gene: 7. Written as DNA, the CDR3 is TGTGCCAGCAGCTTAGAGGGGACAGTAGGGGAGCAGTACTTC. Amino acids: CASSLEGTVGEQYF.

The V gene is TRBV5-1, the J gene TRBJ2-3, with D perhaps TRBD2 (5 bases). The CDR3 covers 14 residues. Germline V lookup: CDR1 SGHRS, CDR2 YFSETQ. The V end was cut by 2 bases, the J end by 2 bases, with 9 bases between. The CDR3 is CASSLAVNTDTQYF. Here the CDR3 DNA reads TGCGCCAGCAGCTTAGCGGTTAACACAGATACGCAGTATTTT.

CDR3 coding DNA: TGTGCCAGCAGTTCGTGGCGGGAGGCTACAGGAGAGCTGTTTTTT. Encoded protein: CASSSWREATGELFF. The V call is TRBV6-2 or TRBV6-3, the J call TRBJ2-2; 8 bases align to TRBD2. The V and J ends lost 4 bases and 11 bases, in that order; junction bases with no gene match: 12. The CDR3 spans 15 residues. Germline values: CDR1 MNHEY, CDR2 SVGEGT.

This clonotype was observed at least ten times. V gene TRBV7-2 combines with J gene TRBJ2-5; tentative D call: TRBD1 (6 bases). The CDR3 has 14 residues. Germline V gene data show CDR1 as SGHTA and CDR2 as FQGNSA. V was cut by 4 bases and J by 8 bases, with 17 bases left in between. In DNA, the CDR3 is TGTGCCAGCAGCTCCGGTCGACAGGTGGAAACCCAGTACTTC. Amino acids: CASSSGRQVETQYF.

The CDR3 spells CASSQGSGGTWYQETQYF. CDR3 in DNA: TGCGCCAGCAGCCAAGGCAGCGGGGGAACTTGGTACCAAGAGACCCAGTACTTC. The rearrangement joins TRBV4-3 to TRBJ2-5; TRBD2 aligns across 8 bases. Germline assignment: CDR1 LGHNA and CDR2 YSLEER. This CDR3 spans 18 amino acids. J gave up 0 bases and V 1 base, and 10 bases lay outside the gene matches.

This chain joins TRBV6-6 and TRBJ1-3, with no clear D. CDR1 is MNHNY, CDR2 SVGAGI, per germline (reference sequence). Trimming left V 7 bases short and J 2 bases short, with 3 bases between. The CDR3 spans 11 residues. CDR3 region: CASTAGNTIYF. DNA of the CDR3: TGTGCCAGCACGGCTGGAAACACCATATATTTT.

The V call is TRBV4-3, the J call TRBJ2-5, with TRBD2 matching over 12 bases. The DNA matches TRBJ2-1 better at its end, which makes the J call doubtful. CDR3 length equals 18 residues. Per germline, CDR1 LGHNA and CDR2 YSLEER. CDR3 in amino acids: CASSTRTSGKPDGNEQFF. The DNA of the CDR3 is TGCGCCAGCAGCACCCGGACTAGCGGGAAACCCGACGGGAATGAGCAGTTCTTC.

This clonotype came up a few times. The CDR3 spells CASSLSPRGNYGYTF. The CDR3 nucleotides are TGTGCCAGCAGTTTAAGCCCTCGGGGTAACTATGGCTACACCTTC. V is TRBV28 and J is TRBJ1-2; D gene ambiguous. The CDR3 loop spans 15 amino acids. CDR1 is MDHEN and CDR2 is SYDVKM in the germline V gene. V shed 2 bases and J shed 1 base, with 11 bases lying between them.